The clone carrying this T cell receptor beta chain appeared a few times. The CDR3 loop spans 11 amino acids. Trimming pared 6 bases from V and 1 base from J, leaving 4 bases between. Germline V gene lookup returns CDR1 MGHDK and CDR2 SYGVNS. These data are taken from a study of identical twins. TCRdb independently ran MiXCR on the 5' RACE reads; one entry per CDR3 protein. The sample yields around 200,000 distinct CDR3 sequences, roughly a tenth seen once. The clonotype comes from a woman between 18 and 29 years old in good health. Sequences were obtained from memory (CD45RO+) T cells sorted from blood. The J gene is TRBJ2-7, the V gene TRBV25-1; D is uncertain. The CDR3 protein is CASSASYEQYF. The CDR3 DNA sequence: TGTGCCAGCAGCGCTTCCTACGAGCAGTACTTC.